This T cell receptor beta chain is from a study of beta chain features in type 1 diabetes. Points from the study as a whole: The study found moderately but significantly shorter TCRB CDR3s in all four CD4+ subsets of Type 1 diabetes patients.

V was clipped by 3 bases and J by 4 bases, with 16 bases between them. CDR1 MGHRA and CDR2 YSYEKL come from the germline V gene. The CDR3 has 15 residues. This clone was recorded a few times. Its antigen is not known. The isolated RNA, all of it, was reverse transcribed, so expressed TCRB transcripts were what got sequenced. About 3.57 million reads per sample were averaged for naive, central memory and regulatory samples. This table comes from immunoSEQ multiplex PCR, and its TCRdb copy is limited to in-frame clones, with some not included. The sample includes some 900,000 clones, roughly 17% of them seen just once. Heparinised blood was drawn once per donor, averaging around 120 mL.

The source material was naive CD4+ T cells from blood. The chain couples TRBV4-1 to TRBJ2-7, with a tentative D call TRBD1 (5 bases). The receptor was derived from a woman under 30 in good health. This CDR3 is CASSQAGANQYEQYF. Here the CDR3 DNA reads TGCGCCAGCAGCCAGGCTGGGGCGAATCAGTACGAGCAGTACTTC.